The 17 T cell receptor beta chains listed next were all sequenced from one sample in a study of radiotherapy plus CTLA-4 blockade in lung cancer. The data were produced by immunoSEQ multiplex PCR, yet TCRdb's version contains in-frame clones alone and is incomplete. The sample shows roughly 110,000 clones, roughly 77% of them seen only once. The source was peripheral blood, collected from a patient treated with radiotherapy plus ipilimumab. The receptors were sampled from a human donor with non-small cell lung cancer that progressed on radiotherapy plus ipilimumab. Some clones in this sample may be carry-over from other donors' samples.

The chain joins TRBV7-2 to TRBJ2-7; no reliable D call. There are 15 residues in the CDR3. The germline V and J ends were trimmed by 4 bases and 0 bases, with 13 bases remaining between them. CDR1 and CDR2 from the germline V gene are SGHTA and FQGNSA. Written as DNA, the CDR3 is TGTGCCAGCAGCTACAGCCCGACCACCTCCTACGAGCAGTACTTC. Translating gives CASSYSPTTSYEQYF.

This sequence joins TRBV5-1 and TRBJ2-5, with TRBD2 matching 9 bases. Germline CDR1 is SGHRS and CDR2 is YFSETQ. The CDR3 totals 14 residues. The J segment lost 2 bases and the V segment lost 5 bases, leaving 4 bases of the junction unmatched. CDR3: CASSSSGAQETQYF. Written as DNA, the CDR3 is TGCGCCAGCAGTTCTAGCGGGGCTCAAGAGACCCAGTACTTC.

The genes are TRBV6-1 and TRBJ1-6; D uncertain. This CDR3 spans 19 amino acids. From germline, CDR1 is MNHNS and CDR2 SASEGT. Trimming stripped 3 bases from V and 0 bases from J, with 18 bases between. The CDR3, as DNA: TGTGCCAGCAGTGATCATCCCGCATTTTTGAGCTCCTATAATTCACCCCTCCACTTT. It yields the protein CASSDHPAFLSSYNSPLHF.

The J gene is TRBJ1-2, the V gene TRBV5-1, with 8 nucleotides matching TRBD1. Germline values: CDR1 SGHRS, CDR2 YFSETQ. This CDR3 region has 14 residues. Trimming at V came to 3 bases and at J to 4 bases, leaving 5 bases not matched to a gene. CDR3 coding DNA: TGCGCCAGCAGCTCCCGGGACAGGAGCTATGGCTACACCTTC. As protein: CASSSRDRSYGYTF.

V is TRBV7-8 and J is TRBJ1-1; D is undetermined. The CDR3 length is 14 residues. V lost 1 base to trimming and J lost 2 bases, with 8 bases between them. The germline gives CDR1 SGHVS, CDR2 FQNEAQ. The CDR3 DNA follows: TGTGCCAGCAGCTTAGTTCGGGGAAACACTGAAGCTTTCTTT. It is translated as CASSLVRGNTEAFF.

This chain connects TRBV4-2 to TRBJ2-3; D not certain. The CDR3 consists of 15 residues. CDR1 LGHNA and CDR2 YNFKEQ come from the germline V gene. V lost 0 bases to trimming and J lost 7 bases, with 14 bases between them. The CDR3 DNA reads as TGTGCCAGCAGCCAAGATCTGGGCTCATCGTATACGCAGTATTTT. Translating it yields CASSQDLGSSYTQYF.

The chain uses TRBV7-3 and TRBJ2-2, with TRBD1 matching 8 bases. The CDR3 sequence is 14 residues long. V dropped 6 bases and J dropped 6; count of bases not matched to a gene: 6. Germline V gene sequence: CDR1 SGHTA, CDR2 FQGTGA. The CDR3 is CASSHTQGAGELFF. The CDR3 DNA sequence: TGTGCCAGCAGTCACACACAGGGGGCCGGGGAGCTGTTTTTT. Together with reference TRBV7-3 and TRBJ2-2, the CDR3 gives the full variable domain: GAGVSQTPSNKVTEKGKYVELRCDPISGHTALYWYRQSLGQGPEFLIYFQGTGAADDSGLPNDRFFAVRPEGSVSTLKIQRTERGDSAVYLCASSHTQGAGELFFGEGSRLTVL.

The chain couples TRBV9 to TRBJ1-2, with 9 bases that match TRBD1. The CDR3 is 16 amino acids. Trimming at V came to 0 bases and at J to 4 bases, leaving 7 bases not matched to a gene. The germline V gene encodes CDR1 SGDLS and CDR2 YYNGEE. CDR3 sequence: CASSVGQGVLGYGYTF. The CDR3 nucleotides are TGTGCCAGCAGCGTAGGACAGGGGGTTCTTGGCTATGGCTACACCTTC.

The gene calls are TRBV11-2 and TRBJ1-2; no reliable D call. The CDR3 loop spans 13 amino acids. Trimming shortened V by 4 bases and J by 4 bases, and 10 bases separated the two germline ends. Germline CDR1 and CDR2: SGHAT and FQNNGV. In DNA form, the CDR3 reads TGTGCCAGCAGCTCCGACCAAACCTATGGCTACACCTTC. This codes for CASSSDQTYGYTF. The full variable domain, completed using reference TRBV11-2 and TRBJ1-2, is EAGVAQSPRYKIIEKRQSVAFWCNPISGHATLYWYQQILGQGPKLLIQFQNNGVVDDSQLPKDRFSAERLKGVDSTLKIQPAKLEDSAVYLCASSSDQTYGYTFGSGTRLTVV.

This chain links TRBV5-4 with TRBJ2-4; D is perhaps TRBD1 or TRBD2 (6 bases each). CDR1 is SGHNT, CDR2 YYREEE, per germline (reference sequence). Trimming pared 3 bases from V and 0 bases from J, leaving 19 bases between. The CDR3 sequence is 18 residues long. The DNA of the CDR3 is TGTGCCAGCAGCTCCCTTGCCTCGGGGGCGACAGCCAAAAACATTCAGTACTTC. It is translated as CASSSLASGATAKNIQYF.

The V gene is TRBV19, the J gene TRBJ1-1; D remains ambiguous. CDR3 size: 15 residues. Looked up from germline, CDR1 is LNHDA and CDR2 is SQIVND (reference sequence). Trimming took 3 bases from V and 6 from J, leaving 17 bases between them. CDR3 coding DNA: TGTGCCAGTAGTATGTTAGGGTATATTAAGCCTGAAGCTTTCTTT. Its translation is CASSMLGYIKPEAFF.

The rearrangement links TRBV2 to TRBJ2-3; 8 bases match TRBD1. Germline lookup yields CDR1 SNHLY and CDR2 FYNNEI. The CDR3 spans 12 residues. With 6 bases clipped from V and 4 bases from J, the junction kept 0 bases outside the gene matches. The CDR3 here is CASRDRADTQYF. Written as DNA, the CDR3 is TGTGCCAGCAGGGACAGGGCAGATACGCAGTATTTT. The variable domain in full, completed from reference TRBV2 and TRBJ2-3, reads EPEVTQTPSHQVTQMGQEVILRCVPISNHLYFYWYRQILGQKVEFLVSFYNNEISEKSEIFDDQFSVERPDGSNFTLKIRSTKLEDSAMYFCASRDRADTQYFGPGTRLTVL.

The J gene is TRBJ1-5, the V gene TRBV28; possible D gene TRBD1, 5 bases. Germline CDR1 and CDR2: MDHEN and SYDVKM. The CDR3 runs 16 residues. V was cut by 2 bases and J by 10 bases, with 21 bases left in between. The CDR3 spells CASSLTGTPLLSPQHF. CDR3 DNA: TGTGCCAGCAGTTTAACCGGGACGCCCCTTCTAAGCCCCCAGCATTTT.

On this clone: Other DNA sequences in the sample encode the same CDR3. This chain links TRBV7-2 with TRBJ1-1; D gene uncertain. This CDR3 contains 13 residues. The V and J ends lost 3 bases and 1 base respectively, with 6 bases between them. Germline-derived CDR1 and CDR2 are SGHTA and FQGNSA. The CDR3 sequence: CASSLIRNTEAFF. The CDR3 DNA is TGTGCCAGCAGCTTGATTAGGAACACTGAAGCTTTCTTT.

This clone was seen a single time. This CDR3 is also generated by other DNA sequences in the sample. For the CDR3, the DNA is TGTGCCAGCAGCCTACAGGGGAACACTGAAGCTTTCTTT. This codes for CASSLQGNTEAFF. J is TRBJ1-1 and V is TRBV7-3; the D gene is possibly TRBD1 (6 bases). Trimming left V 5 bases short and J 1 base short, with 8 bases between. Germline assignment: CDR1 SGHTA and CDR2 FQGTGA. The CDR3 spans 13 residues.

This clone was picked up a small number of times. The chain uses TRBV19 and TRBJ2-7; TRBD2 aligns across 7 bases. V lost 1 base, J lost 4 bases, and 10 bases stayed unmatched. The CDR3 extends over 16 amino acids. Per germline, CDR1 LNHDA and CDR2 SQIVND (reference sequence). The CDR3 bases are TGTGCCAGTAGTATAGCGGCCTGGGGGGGAACGTACGAGCAGTACTTC. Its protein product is CASSIAAWGGTYEQYF.

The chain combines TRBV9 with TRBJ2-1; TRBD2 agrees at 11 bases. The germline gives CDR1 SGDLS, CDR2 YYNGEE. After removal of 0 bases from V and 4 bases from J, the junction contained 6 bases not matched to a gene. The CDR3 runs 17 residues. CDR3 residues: CASSVGSGGASYNEQFF. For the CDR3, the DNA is TGTGCCAGCAGCGTAGGTAGCGGGGGGGCCTCGTACAATGAGCAGTTCTTC.